This TCR beta chain was sequenced in a study of regulatory T cells in long-lasting Graves disease. Background on the study: Positive TSH receptor antibodies alongside over 5 years of antithyroid drugs were what marked Graves' disease as persistent.

CDR1 and CDR2 (germline): LNHDA, SQIVND (reference sequence). The V end lost 7 bases, the J end lost 4 bases, and 13 bases lay between the germline ends. The CDR3 spans 13 residues. This clonotype was seen a few times. Its target is not known. Arm-PCR of CDR3 regions and iRepertoire HTBI primers were used to build TCR beta libraries. TCRdb redid the calling of the multiplex PCR reads with MiXCR, one entry per CDR3 protein. Here the sample spans over 300,000 distinct CDR3 sequences, 15% to 20% being singletons. Time point denoted: persistent/refractory GD, antithyroid drugs over 5 years with positive TRAb. Isolated PBMC RNA provided the starting material for the TCR library. Whole-study results and caveats: With a small sample size, accuracy may have been reduced. In persistent patients, shared public clonotypes (about 2,800) outnumbered those in new patients (approximately 970).

The J gene is TRBJ1-1, the V gene TRBV19, with a tentative D call TRBD1 (6 bases). The material was peripheral blood mononuclear cells (PBMCs), obtained when the disease was refractory, from a patient treated with antithyroid drugs. This TCR was sampled from a female donor with Graves disease. The CDR3 here is CASTQGGGTEAFF. CDR3 sequence (DNA): TGTGCCAGTACACAGGGAGGGGGCACTGAAGCTTTCTTT.